This TCR beta chain emerged from a study of T cell responses to AZD1222 COVID-19 vaccine. As regards this clone: Its antigen is undetermined.

Germline V gene sequence: CDR1 ENHRY, CDR2 SYGVKD. The CDR3 contains 12 residues. V lost 4 bases, J lost 1 base, and 4 bases lay in between. The study's findings and limits: Spike-specific TCR depth and breadth grew after two AZD1222 doses. Dominant at 160-218 and 743-854, vaccine-associated CD4 TCRs also spanned spike. No repertoire was sampled before or during the peak T cell response, only after it.

Only in-frame clones appear in the TCRdb table, and some are missing; sequencing was by immunoSEQ multiplex PCR. The sample includes about 120,000 clones, roughly 90% seen only once; the top ten take 6.3%. The material sequenced was peripheral blood, taken on day 0 of AZD1222 vaccination. This TCR derives from an adult in good health. V usage is TRBV10-3 and J usage is TRBJ1-1; D gene uncertain. The CDR3 coding sequence is TGTGCCATCAGTGGGACGAACACTGAAGCTTTCTTT. This translates into CAISGTNTEAFF.